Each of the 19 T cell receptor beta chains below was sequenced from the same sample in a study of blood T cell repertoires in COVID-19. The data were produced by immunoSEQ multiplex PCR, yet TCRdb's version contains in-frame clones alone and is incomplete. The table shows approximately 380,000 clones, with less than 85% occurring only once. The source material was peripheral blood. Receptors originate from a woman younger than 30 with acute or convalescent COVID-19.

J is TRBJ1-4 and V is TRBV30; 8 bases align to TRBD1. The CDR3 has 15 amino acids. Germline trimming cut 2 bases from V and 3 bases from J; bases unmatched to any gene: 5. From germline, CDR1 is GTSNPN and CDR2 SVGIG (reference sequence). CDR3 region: CAWSWTGRANEKLFF. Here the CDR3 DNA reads TGTGCCTGGAGTTGGACAGGGAGGGCTAATGAAAAACTGTTTTTT.

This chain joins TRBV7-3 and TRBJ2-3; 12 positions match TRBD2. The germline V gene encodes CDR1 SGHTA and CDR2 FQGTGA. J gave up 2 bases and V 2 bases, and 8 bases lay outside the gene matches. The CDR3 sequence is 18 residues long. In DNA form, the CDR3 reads TGTGCCAGCAGCTTAGGGATCCTAGCGGGAGGGTCCACAGATACGCAGTATTTT. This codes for CASSLGILAGGSTDTQYF.

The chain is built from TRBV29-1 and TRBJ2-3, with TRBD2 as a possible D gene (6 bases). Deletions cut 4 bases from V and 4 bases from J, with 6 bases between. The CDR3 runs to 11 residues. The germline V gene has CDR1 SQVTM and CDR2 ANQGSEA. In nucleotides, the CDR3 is TGCAGCGTTGGGAGGGCAGATACGCAGTATTTT. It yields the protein CSVGRADTQYF.

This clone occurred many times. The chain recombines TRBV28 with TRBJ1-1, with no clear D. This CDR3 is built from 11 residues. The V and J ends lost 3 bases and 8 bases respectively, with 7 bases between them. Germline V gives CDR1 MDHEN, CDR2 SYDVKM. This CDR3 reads CASSFTREAFF. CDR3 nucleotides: TGTGCCAGCAGTTTTACCAGGGAAGCTTTCTTT.

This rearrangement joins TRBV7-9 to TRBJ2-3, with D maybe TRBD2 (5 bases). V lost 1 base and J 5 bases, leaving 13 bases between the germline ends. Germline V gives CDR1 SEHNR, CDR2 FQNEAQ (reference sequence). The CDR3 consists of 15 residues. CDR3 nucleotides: TGTGCCAGCAGCTTAGTTGTCGGGGTGGAAGATACGCAGTATTTT. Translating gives CASSLVVGVEDTQYF.

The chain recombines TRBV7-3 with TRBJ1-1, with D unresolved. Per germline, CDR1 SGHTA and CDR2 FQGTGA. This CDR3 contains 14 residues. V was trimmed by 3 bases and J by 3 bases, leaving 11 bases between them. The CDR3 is CASSFRGLDTEAFF. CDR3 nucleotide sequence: TGTGCCAGCAGCTTTCGCGGGTTGGACACTGAAGCTTTCTTT.

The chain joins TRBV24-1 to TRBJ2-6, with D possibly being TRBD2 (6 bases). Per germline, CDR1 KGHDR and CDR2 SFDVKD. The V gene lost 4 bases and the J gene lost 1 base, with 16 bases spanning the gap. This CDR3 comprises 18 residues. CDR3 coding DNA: TGTGCCACCAGTGAAGCGGACATAGCGGATTCTGGGGCCAACGTCCTGACTTTC. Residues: CATSEADIADSGANVLTF.

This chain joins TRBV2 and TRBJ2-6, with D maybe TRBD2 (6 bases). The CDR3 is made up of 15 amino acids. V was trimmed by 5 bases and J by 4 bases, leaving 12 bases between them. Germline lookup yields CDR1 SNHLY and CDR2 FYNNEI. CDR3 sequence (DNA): TGTGCCAGCAGTCCAGGGACTTCGGGGGCCAACGTCCTGACTTTC. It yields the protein CASSPGTSGANVLTF.

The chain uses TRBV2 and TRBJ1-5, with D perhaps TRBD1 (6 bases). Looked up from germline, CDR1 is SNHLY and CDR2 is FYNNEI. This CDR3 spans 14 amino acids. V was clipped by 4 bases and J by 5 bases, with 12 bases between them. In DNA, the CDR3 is TGTGCCAGCAGTGGGGGGCAGCCAGATCAGCCCCAGCATTTT. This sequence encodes CASSGGQPDQPQHF.

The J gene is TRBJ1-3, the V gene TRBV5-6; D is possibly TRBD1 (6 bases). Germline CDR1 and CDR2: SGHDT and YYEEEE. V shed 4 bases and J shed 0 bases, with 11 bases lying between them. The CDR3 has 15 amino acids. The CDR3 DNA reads TGTGCCAGCAGCAGGGGGGGGGCCTCTGGAAACACCATATATTTT. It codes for CASSRGGASGNTIYF. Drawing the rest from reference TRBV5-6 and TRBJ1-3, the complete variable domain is DAGVTQSPTHLIKTRGQQVTLRCSPKSGHDTVSWYQQALGQGPQFIFQYYEEEERQRGNFPDRFSGHQFPNYSSELNVNALLLGDSALYLCASSRGGASGNTIYFGEGSWLTVV.

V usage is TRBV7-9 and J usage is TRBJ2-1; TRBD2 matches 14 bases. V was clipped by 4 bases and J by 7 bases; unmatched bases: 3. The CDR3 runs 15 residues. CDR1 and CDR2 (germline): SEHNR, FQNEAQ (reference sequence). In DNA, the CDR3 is TGTGCCAGCAGCTCGACTAGCGGGAGGGATAATGAGCAGTTCTTC. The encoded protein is CASSSTSGRDNEQFF.

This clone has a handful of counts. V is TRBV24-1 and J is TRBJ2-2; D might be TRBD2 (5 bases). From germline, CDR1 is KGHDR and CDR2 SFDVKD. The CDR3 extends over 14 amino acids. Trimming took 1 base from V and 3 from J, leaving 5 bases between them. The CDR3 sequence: CATSDFGDTGELFF. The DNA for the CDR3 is TGTGCCACCAGTGATTTCGGGGACACCGGGGAGCTGTTTTTT.

The CDR3 here is CASSILGQYNQPQHF. The CDR3 nucleotides read TGTGCCAGTAGTATTCTTGGGCAGTACAATCAGCCCCAGCATTTT. This chain links TRBV19 with TRBJ1-5; D uncertain. This CDR3 contains 15 residues. V was pared by 3 bases and J by 3 bases, with 12 bases between. Germline assignment: CDR1 LNHDA and CDR2 SQIVND (reference sequence).

The CDR3 protein is CARGGGGNNQPQHF. The DNA for the CDR3 is TGTGCCAGAGGCGGGGGAGGGAACAATCAGCCCCAGCATTTT. The chain uses TRBV6-9 and TRBJ1-5; possible D gene TRBD1, 5 bases. Germline CDR1 and CDR2: MNHGY and SVAAGI. V dropped 9 bases and J dropped 3 bases, with 15 bases sitting between them. The CDR3 contains 14 residues.

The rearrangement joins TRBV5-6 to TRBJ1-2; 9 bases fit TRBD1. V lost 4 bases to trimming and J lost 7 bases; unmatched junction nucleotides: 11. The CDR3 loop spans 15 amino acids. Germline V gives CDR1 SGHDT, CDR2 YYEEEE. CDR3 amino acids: CASSPSPDRGPGYTF. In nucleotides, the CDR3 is TGTGCCAGCAGCCCCTCCCCGGACAGGGGTCCTGGCTACACCTTC. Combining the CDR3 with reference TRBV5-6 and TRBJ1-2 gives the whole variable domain DAGVTQSPTHLIKTRGQQVTLRCSPKSGHDTVSWYQQALGQGPQFIFQYYEEEERQRGNFPDRFSGHQFPNYSSELNVNALLLGDSALYLCASSPSPDRGPGYTFGSGTRLTVV.

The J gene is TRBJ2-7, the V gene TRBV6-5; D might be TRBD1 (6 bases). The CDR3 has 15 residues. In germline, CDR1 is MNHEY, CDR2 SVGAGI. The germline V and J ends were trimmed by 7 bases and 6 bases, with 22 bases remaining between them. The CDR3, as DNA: TGTGCCAGCACCCTGGGGGACACCCCGTTCGGCGAGCAGTACTTC. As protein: CASTLGDTPFGEQYF.

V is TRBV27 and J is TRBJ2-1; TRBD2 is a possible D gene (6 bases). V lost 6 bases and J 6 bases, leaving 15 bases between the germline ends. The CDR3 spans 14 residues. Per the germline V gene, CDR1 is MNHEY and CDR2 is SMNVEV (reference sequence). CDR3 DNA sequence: TGTGCCAGCAGGCCGGGACTCCTACTCAATGAGCAGTTCTTC. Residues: CASRPGLLLNEQFF.

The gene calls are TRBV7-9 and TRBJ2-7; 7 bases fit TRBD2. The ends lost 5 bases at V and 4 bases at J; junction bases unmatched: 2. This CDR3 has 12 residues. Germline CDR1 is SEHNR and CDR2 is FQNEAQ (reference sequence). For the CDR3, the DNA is TGTGCCAGCAGCGGGGGGGTTTACGAGCAGTACTTC. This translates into CASSGGVYEQYF. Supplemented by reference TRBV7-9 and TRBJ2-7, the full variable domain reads DTGVSQNPRHKITKRGQNVTFRCDPISEHNRLYWYRQTLGQGPEFLTYFQNEAQLEKSRLLSDRFSAERPKGSFSTLEIQRTEQGDSAMYLCASSGGVYEQYFGPGTRLTVT.

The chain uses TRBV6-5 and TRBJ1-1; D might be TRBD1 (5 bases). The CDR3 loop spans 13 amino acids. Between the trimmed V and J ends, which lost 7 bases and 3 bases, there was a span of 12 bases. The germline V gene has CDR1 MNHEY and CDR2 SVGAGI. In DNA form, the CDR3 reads TGTGCCAGCAAGCCAGGACAATACACTGAAGCTTTCTTT. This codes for CASKPGQYTEAFF.